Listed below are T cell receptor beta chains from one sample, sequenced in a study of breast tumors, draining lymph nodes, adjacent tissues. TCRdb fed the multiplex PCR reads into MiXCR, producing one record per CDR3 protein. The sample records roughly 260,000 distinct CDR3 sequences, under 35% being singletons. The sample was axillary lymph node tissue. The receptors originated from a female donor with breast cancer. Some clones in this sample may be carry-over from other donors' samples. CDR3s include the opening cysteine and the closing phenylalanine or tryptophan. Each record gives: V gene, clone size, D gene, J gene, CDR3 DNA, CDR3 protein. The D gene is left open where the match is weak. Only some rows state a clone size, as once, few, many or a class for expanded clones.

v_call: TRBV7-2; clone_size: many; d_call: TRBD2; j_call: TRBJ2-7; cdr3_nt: TGTGCCAGCAGCTTAGGCGAGGGGCTACTAGCGGGAGCCCTAAAGTACTTC; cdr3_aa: CASSLGEGLLAGALKYF
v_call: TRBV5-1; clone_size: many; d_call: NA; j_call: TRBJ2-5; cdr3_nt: TGCGCCAGCAGCTTGGTGAGCGGACAAGAGACCCAGTACTTC; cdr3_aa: CASSLVSGQETQYF
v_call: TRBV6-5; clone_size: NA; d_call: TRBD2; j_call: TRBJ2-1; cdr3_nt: TGTGCCAGCAGTTACTCGCTAGCGGGAGCAACCAATGAGCAGTTCTTC; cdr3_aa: CASSYSLAGATNEQFF
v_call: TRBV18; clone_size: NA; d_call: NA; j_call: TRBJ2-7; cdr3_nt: TGTGCCAGCTCCCCACCGACCTACGAGCAGTACTTC; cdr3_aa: CASSPPTYEQYF
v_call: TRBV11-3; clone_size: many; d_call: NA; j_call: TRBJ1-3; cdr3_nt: TGTGCCAGCAGTCACCGACGGGACCGCTCTGGAAACACCATATATTTT; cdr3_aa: CASSHRRDRSGNTIYF
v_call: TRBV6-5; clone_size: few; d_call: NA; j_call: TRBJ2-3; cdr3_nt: TGTGCCAGCAGTCACTCGTTCAGGGCTAGCACAGATACGCAGTATTTT; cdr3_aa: CASSHSFRASTDTQYF
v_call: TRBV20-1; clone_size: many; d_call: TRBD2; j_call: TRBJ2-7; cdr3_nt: TGCAGTGCTAGAGCTCTCGCCCAGGCTAGCGGGAGAGGGATCCACGAGCAGTACTTC; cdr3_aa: CSARALAQASGRGIHEQYF
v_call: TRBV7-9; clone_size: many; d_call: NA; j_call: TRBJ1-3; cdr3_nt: TGTGCCAGCAGCCCTACCGCAGTTAGCTCTGGAAACACCATATATTTT; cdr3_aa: CASSPTAVSSGNTIYF
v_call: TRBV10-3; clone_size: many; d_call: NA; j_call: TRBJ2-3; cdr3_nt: TGTGCCATCAGTGATAACGGGAGAAACACAGATACGCAGTATTTT; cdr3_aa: CAISDNGRNTDTQYF
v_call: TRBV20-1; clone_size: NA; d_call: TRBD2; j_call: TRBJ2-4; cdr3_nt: TGCAGTGCTAGCCCCGTAGCGGGAGTGAAAAACATTCAGTACTTC; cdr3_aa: CSASPVAGVKNIQYF
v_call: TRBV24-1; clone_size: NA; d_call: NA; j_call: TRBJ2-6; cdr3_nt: TGTGCCACCAGTGGTGGAAGGGGGGGGGTCTCTGGGGCCAACGTCCTGACTTTC; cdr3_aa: CATSGGRGGVSGANVLTF
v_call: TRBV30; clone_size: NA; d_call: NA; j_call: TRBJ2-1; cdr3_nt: TGTGCCTGGGCTACTAGATCCAATGAGCAGTTCTTC; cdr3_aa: CAWATRSNEQFF
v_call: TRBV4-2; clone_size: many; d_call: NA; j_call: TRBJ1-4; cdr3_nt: TGTGCCAGCAGCCCAGAGGGGAGTCGTGTTGAAAAACTGTTTTTT; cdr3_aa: CASSPEGSRVEKLFF
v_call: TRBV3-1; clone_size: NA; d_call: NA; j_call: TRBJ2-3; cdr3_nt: TGTGCCACCTCCCGGGATTCCGGCACAGATACGCAGTATTTT; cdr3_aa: CATSRDSGTDTQYF
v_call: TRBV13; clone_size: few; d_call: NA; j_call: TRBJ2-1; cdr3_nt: TGTGCCAGCAGCCCCGCCGGATGGCGGATGCAATTCTACAATGAGCAGTTCTTC; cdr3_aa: CASSPAGWRMQFYNEQFF
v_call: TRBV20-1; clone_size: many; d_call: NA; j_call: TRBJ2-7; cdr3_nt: TGCAGTGCTAGGGACACGCTATACGAGCAGTACTTC; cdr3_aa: CSARDTLYEQYF
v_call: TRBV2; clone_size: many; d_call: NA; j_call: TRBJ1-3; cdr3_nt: TGTGCCAGCAGTGATCTTCGGCAGAGTGGAAACACCATATATTTT; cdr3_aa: CASSDLRQSGNTIYF
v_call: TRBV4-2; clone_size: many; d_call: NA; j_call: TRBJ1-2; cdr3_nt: TGTGCCAGCAGCCAAGAAGGAACAGTACCCTATGGCTACACCTTC; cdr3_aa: CASSQEGTVPYGYTF
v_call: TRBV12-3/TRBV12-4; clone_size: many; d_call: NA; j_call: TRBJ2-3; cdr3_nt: TGTGCCAGCAGTCCCCAAAGCTCGGGGCTAGAGGGCACAGATACGCAGTATTTT; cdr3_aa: CASSPQSSGLEGTDTQYF
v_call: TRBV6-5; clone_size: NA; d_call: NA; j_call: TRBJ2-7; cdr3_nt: TGTGCCAGCAGTTACCGGGAGAAGTTCTACGAGCAGTACTTC; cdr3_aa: CASSYREKFYEQYF
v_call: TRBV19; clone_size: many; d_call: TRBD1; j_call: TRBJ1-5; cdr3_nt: TGTGCCAGTAATCAGGGGGCGGGACAGCCCCAGCATTTT; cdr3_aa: CASNQGAGQPQHF
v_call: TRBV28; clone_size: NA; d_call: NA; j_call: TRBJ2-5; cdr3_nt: TGTGCCAGCACTCGTCGCCGGGGTGGTGGGACCCAGTACTTC; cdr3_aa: CASTRRRGGGTQYF
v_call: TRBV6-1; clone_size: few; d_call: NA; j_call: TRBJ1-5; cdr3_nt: TGTGCCAGCAGTGAAAACGGCCGGAGGGAGCCCCAGCATTTT; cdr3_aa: CASSENGRREPQHF
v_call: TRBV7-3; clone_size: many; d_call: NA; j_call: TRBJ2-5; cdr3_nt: TGTGCCAGCGGACGGGGGGCGGGAGAGACCCAGTACTTC; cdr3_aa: CASGRGAGETQYF
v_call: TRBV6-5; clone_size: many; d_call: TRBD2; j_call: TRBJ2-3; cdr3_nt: TGTGCCAGCACCATGACTAGCGGGACTGGTGCAGATACGCAGTATTTT; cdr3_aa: CASTMTSGTGADTQYF
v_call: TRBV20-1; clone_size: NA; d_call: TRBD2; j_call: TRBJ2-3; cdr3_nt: TGCAGTGCCCGACTAGCGGGAGTTATGTATTTT; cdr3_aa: CSARLAGVMYF
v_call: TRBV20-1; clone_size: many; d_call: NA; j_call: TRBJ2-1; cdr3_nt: TGCAGTGCTAGAGCTGGGAGCTCCTACAATGAGCAGTTCTTC; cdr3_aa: CSARAGSSYNEQFF
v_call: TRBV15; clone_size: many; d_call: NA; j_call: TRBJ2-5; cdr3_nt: TGTGCCACCAGCAGAGAAGAGACCCAGTACTTC; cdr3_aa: CATSREETQYF
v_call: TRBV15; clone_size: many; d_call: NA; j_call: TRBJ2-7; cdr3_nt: TGTGCCACCAGCAGAGATCGAGCTAGCTACGAGCAGTACTTC; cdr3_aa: CATSRDRASYEQYF
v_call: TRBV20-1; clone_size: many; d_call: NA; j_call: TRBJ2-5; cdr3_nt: TGCAGTGCTATAGTGAGGGGGGAAGAGACCCAGTACTTC; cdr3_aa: CSAIVRGEETQYF
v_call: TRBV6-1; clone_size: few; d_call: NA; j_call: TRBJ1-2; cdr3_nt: TGTGCCAGCAGTCTGGGGCCCCAACCGCGGGGCTACACCTTC; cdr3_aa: CASSLGPQPRGYTF
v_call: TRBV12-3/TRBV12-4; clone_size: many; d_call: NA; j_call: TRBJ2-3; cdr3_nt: TGTGCCAGCATCAAGACTACGCGATCAGATACGCAGTATTTT; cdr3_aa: CASIKTTRSDTQYF
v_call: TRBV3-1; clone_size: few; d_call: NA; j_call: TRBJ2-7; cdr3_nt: TGTGCCAGCAGCCAAGTGGCGGGAACCTACGAGCAGTACTTC; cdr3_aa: CASSQVAGTYEQYF
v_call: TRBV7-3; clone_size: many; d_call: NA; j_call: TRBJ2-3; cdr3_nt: TGTGCCAGCAGCCCCGGACTAACCACAGATACGCAGTATTTT; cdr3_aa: CASSPGLTTDTQYF
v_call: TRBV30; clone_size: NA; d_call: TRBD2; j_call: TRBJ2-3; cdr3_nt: TGTGCCTGGAGTGTAGGGACTAGCGGACTCACAGATGCGCAGTATTTT; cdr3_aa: CAWSVGTSGLTDAQYF